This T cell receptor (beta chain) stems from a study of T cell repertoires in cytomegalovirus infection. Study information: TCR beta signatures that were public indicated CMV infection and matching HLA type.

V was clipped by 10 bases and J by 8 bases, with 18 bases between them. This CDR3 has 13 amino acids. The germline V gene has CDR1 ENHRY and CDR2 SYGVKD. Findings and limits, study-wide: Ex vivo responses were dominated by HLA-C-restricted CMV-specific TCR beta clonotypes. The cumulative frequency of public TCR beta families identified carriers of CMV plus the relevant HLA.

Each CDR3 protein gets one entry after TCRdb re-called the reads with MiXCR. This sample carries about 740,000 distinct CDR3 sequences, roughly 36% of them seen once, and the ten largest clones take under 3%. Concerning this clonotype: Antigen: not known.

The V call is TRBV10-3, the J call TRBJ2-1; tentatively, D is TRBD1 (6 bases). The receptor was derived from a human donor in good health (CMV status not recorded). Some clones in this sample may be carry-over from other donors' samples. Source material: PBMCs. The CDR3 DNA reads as TGTGCCACCCAACAGGGTAACGAGGATGAGCAGTTCTTC. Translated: CATQQGNEDEQFF.